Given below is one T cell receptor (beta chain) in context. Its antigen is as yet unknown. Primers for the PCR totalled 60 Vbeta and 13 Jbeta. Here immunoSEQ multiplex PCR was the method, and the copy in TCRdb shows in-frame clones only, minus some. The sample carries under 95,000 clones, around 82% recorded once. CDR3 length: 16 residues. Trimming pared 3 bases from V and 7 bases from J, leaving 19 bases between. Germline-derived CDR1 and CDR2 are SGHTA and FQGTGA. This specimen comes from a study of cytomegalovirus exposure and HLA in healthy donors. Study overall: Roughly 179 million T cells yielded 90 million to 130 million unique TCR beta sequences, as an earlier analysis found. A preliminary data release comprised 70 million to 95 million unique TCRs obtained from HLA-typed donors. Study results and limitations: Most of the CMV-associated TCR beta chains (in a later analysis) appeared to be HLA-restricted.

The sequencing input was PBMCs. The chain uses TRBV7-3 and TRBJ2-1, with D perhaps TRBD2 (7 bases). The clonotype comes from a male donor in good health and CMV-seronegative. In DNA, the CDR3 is TGTGCCAGCAGCTTGGGGGCCGGGGGGCGGACAAATGAGCAGTTCTTC. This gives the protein CASSLGAGGRTNEQFF. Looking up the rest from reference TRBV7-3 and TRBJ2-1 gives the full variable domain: GAGVSQTPSNKVTEKGKYVELRCDPISGHTALYWYRQSLGQGPEFLIYFQGTGAADDSGLPNDRFFAVRPEGSVSTLKIQRTERGDSAVYLCASSLGAGGRTNEQFFGPGTRLTVL.